Each of the 29 T cell receptor beta chains below was sequenced from the same sample in a study of shared clonotypes between healthy human individuals. Measured with immunoSEQ multiplex PCR; TCRdb has only the in-frame clones, and not every one. The table records just over 2,000,000 clones, roughly 96% of them present only once. The sequenced material came from naive CD4+ T cells sorted from blood. Sample subset: CD45RA+ positively selected. The source is a man between 18 and 29 years old in good health.

To note about this clone: Other DNA sequences in this specimen translate into the identical CDR3. The V call is TRBV7-2, the J call TRBJ1-6; D is unresolved. CDR3 length: 12 residues. Per germline, CDR1 SGHTA and CDR2 FQGNSA. V gave up 3 bases and J gave up 7 bases, with 4 bases separating them. The CDR3 nucleotides read TGTGCCAGCAGCTTGGGAAATTCACCCCTCCACTTT. It encodes CASSLGNSPLHF.

The chain employs TRBV7-2 and TRBJ2-4, with a weak D call TRBD1 (6 bases). The CDR3 spans 14 residues. V lost 5 bases and J 1 base, leaving 9 bases between the germline ends. Germline CDR1 is SGHTA and CDR2 is FQGNSA. The CDR3 loop reads CASSRDKAKNIQYF. The CDR3 DNA reads TGTGCCAGCAGCCGGGACAAGGCCAAAAACATTCAGTACTTC.

The gene calls are TRBV7-6 and TRBJ1-3; 7 nucleotides agree with TRBD1. V shed 5 bases and J 0 bases; nucleotides not matched to a gene: 13. The CDR3 totals 18 residues. In germline, CDR1 is SGHVS, CDR2 FNYEAQ. Here the CDR3 DNA reads TGTGCCAGCAGCACAGGGGAGGCAGGGTGGCGCTCTGGAAACACCATATATTTT. Translating it yields CASSTGEAGWRSGNTIYF. The full variable domain, in which reference TRBV7-6 and TRBJ1-3 provide the parts outside the CDR3, is GAGVSQSPRYKVTKRGQDVALRCDPISGHVSLYWYRQALGQGPEFLTYFNYEAQQDKSGLPNDRFSAERPEGSISTLTIQRTEQRDSAMYRCASSTGEAGWRSGNTIYFGEGSWLTVV.

This chain joins TRBV5-1 and TRBJ2-4, with 8 nucleotides matching TRBD1. Germline trimming cut 0 bases from V and 1 base from J; bases unmatched to any gene: 3. CDR3 size: 16 residues. CDR1 and CDR2 from the germline V gene are SGHRS and YFSETQ. CDR3 in DNA: TGCGCCAGCAGCTTGGCGCAGGGGGCTGCCAAAAACATTCAGTACTTC. It encodes CASSLAQGAAKNIQYF.

J is TRBJ2-3 and V is TRBV5-4; D is tentatively TRBD1 or TRBD2 (5 bases each). The germline V and J ends were trimmed by 2 bases and 0 bases, with 10 bases remaining between them. The germline gives CDR1 SGHNT, CDR2 YYREEE (reference sequence). This CDR3 contains 15 residues. CDR3 residues: CASSFEGFSTDTQYF. The DNA of the CDR3 is TGTGCCAGCAGCTTTGAGGGGTTTAGCACAGATACGCAGTATTTT.

V is TRBV28 and J is TRBJ1-2, with D perhaps TRBD1 (6 bases). This CDR3 is 12 amino acids long. Germline lookup yields CDR1 MDHEN and CDR2 SYDVKM. The V gene lost 8 bases and the J gene lost 3 bases, with 10 bases spanning the gap. CDR3: CASEKGDYGYTF. The CDR3 region has the DNA TGTGCCAGCGAAAAGGGGGACTATGGCTACACCTTC.

Remarks on this clone: One junction end does not reproduce the germline sequence, and a read error may be involved. The CDR3 protein is CASRLLPGLLDF. For the CDR3, the DNA is TGTGCCAGCAGGCTCTTGCCGGGACTACTAGATTTT. The rearrangement joins TRBV6-1 to TRBJ1-3; maybe TRBD1 (5 bases). CDR1 is MNHNS and CDR2 is SASEGT in the germline V gene. The CDR3 sequence is 12 residues long.

V usage is TRBV6-4 and J usage is TRBJ2-3, with D possibly being TRBD1 (7 bases). Trimming took 5 bases from V and 6 from J, leaving 15 bases between them. The CDR3 has 14 amino acids. Germline V CDR1 and CDR2: MRHNA, SNTAGT. The CDR3 here is CASSSRGATDTQYF. The DNA for the CDR3 is TGTGCCAGCAGTAGCAGGGGGGCCACGGATACGCAGTATTTT.

V gene TRBV5-1 combines with J gene TRBJ1-2; no clear D. The CDR3 spans 15 residues. Germline V gene lookup returns CDR1 SGHRS and CDR2 YFSETQ. V lost 2 bases, J lost 2 bases, and 13 bases lay in between. The CDR3 DNA reads as TGCGCCAGCAGCTTTAGCGTAGCAGCGAACTATGGCTACACCTTC. Encoded protein: CASSFSVAANYGYTF.

For this clone: The same CDR3 is also encoded by other DNA sequences in this sample. This chain links TRBV18 with TRBJ2-7; no clear D. The CDR3 spans 13 residues. Germline lookup yields CDR1 KGHSH and CDR2 LQKENI. V lost 1 base to trimming and J lost 1 base, with 5 bases between them. The CDR3 DNA is TGTGCCAGCTCACCACTTCGGTCCTACGAGCAGTACTTC. It is translated as CASSPLRSYEQYF.

This clone was recorded a few times. This chain uses TRBV4-3 with TRBJ2-7; D possibly corresponds to TRBD2 (5 bases). The CDR3 contains 18 residues. V lost 0 bases to trimming and J lost 6 bases, with 24 bases between them. Looked up from germline, CDR1 is LGHNA and CDR2 is YSLEER. This CDR3 reads CASSQEIGRVPLGGEQYF. As DNA, the CDR3 is TGCGCCAGCAGCCAAGAAATAGGAAGAGTCCCTCTAGGAGGCGAGCAGTACTTC.

J is TRBJ1-3 and V is TRBV9; a possible D gene is TRBD1 (5 bases). V shed 1 base and J shed 1 base, with 12 bases lying between them. Germline-derived CDR1 and CDR2 are SGDLS and YYNGEE. This CDR3 region has 16 residues. For the CDR3, the DNA is TGTGCCAGCAGCGTACAAATCGACAGTTCTGGAAACACCATATATTTT. This codes for CASSVQIDSSGNTIYF.

V and J are TRBV19 and TRBJ1-5; D remains unclear. The CDR3 length is 15 residues. CDR1 is LNHDA, CDR2 SQIVND, per germline (reference sequence). The V end was cut by 10 bases, the J end by 1 base, with 17 bases between. As DNA, the CDR3 is TGTGCCACAAGGACGGGGATGGTGAGCAATCAGCCCCAGCATTTT. Translating gives CATRTGMVSNQPQHF.

The chain recombines TRBV10-1 with TRBJ2-3; 13 nucleotides agree with TRBD2. V gave up 8 bases and J gave up 7 bases; unmatched junction bases: 3. Germline values: CDR1 WNHNN, CDR2 SYGVQD (reference sequence). CDR3 size: 13 residues. The CDR3 reads CASAGLAGNTQYF. The CDR3 nucleotides are TGCGCCAGCGCGGGACTAGCGGGAAATACGCAGTATTTT.

Points on this clone: The same CDR3 arises from other DNA sequences in this sample as well. This chain uses TRBV5-4 with TRBJ1-1; possibly TRBD1 for D (5 bases). CDR1 and CDR2 (germline): SGHNT, YYREEE (reference sequence). With 0 bases removed from V and 0 bases from J, the gap between germline ends came to 9 bases. The CDR3 contains 15 residues. The CDR3 nucleotides read TGTGCCAGCAGCTTGGACAGACAGATGAACACTGAAGCTTTCTTT. Protein product: CASSLDRQMNTEAFF. Combining the CDR3 with reference TRBV5-4 and TRBJ1-1 gives the whole variable domain ETGVTQSPTHLIKTRGQQVTLRCSSQSGHNTVSWYQQALGQGPQFIFQYYREEENGRGNFPPRFSGLQFPNYSSELNVNALELDDSALYLCASSLDRQMNTEAFFGQGTRLTVV.

The chain uses TRBV11-3 and TRBJ1-3; D ambiguous. This CDR3 has 13 amino acids. V lost 3 bases, J lost 3 bases, and 6 bases lay in between. From germline, CDR1 is SGHNT and CDR2 YENEEA. The CDR3 is CASSFDFGNTIYF. The DNA of the CDR3 is TGTGCCAGCAGCTTCGATTTTGGAAACACCATATATTTT.

This clone was picked up one time. The chain uses TRBV10-3 and TRBJ2-5, with D perhaps matching TRBD1 (5 bases). Per the germline V gene, CDR1 is ENHRY and CDR2 is SYGVKD. This CDR3 is 13 amino acids long. V was trimmed by 2 bases and J by 4 bases, leaving 8 bases between them. The CDR3 sequence is CAISEDSPETQYF. The CDR3 region has the DNA TGTGCCATCAGTGAGGACAGCCCAGAGACCCAGTACTTC.

Points on this clone: This may be a read error, as it is one base from a much larger clone. The rearrangement uses TRBV27 and TRBJ2-7; 9 positions match TRBD1. Germline assignment: CDR1 MNHEY and CDR2 SMNVEV (reference sequence). The CDR3 consists of 14 residues. J gave up 12 bases and V 6 bases, and 15 bases lay outside the gene matches. The CDR3 loop is CASSYGTGRAGGYF. The CDR3 DNA follows: TGTGCCAGCAGCTACGGGACAGGGCGAGCTGGTGGGTACTTC.

V and J are TRBV5-1 and TRBJ2-3; 7 nucleotides align to TRBD1. Trimming at V came to 0 bases and at J to 2 bases, leaving 9 bases not matched to a gene. Germline V gene sequence: CDR1 SGHRS, CDR2 YFSETQ. The CDR3 spans 17 residues. The CDR3 is CASSLVLPGQTTDTQYF. CDR3 in DNA: TGCGCCAGCAGCTTGGTGCTCCCGGGACAGACCACAGATACGCAGTATTTT.

The V call is TRBV18, the J call TRBJ2-7; maybe TRBD1 (5 bases). CDR1 and CDR2 from the germline V gene are KGHSH and LQKENI. Between the trimmed V and J ends, which lost 2 bases and 3 bases, there was a span of 11 bases. The CDR3 has 14 residues. Here the CDR3 reads CASSPNAGYYEQYF. The CDR3 DNA is TGTGCCAGCTCACCAAACGCAGGGTACTACGAGCAGTACTTC.

In this sample, this clone turned up once. This rearrangement joins TRBV9 to TRBJ2-2; D may correspond to TRBD1 or TRBD2 (5 bases each). Between the trimmed V and J ends, which lost 0 bases and 2 bases, there was a span of 11 bases. In germline, CDR1 is SGDLS, CDR2 YYNGEE. The CDR3 contains 16 residues. As DNA, the CDR3 is TGTGCCAGCAGCGTAGGGGGGACCATAAACACCGGGGAGCTGTTTTTT. Translation gives CASSVGGTINTGELFF. The whole variable domain, filled in from reference TRBV9 and TRBJ2-2, reads DSGVTQTPKHLITATGQRVTLRCSPRSGDLSVYWYQQSLDQGLQFLIQYYNGEERAKGNILERFSAQQFPDLHSELNLSSLELGDSALYFCASSVGGTINTGELFFGEGSRLTVL.

This clone has only one observation. The rearrangement uses TRBV6-5 and TRBJ2-1; D may match TRBD1 or TRBD2 (6 bases each). Germline assignment: CDR1 MNHEY and CDR2 SVGAGI. The germline V and J ends were trimmed by 8 bases and 9 bases, with 14 bases remaining between them. This CDR3 is 12 amino acids long. CDR3 sequence (DNA): TGTGCCAGCTCCCGGGGGCCAGGTGAGCAGTTCTTC. Translation gives CASSRGPGEQFF.

The V call is TRBV2, the J call TRBJ2-3; 7 bases are a match to TRBD1. V lost 6 bases to trimming and J lost 7 bases; unmatched junction nucleotides: 4. Germline V lookup: CDR1 SNHLY, CDR2 FYNNEI. The CDR3 is made up of 12 amino acids. The CDR3 region is CASSVTGHTQYF. Here the CDR3 DNA reads TGTGCCAGCAGCGTGACAGGGCATACGCAGTATTTT.

The chain is built from TRBV18 and TRBJ2-1; a weak D match, TRBD1 (5 bases). The ends were cut back, 3 bases at V and 8 bases at J, with 14 bases in the middle. The CDR3 runs 14 residues. The V gene's germline CDR1 is KGHSH and CDR2 LQKENI. The CDR3 DNA reads TGTGCCAGCTCACCGCGACAGTCCCGGGATGAGCAGTTCTTC. Protein product: CASSPRQSRDEQFF. The variable domain in full, completed from reference TRBV18 and TRBJ2-1, reads NAGVMQNPRHLVRRRGQEARLRCSPMKGHSHVYWYRQLPEEGLKFMVYLQKENIIDESGMPKERFSAEFPKEGPSILRIQQVVRGDSAAYFCASSPRQSRDEQFFGPGTRLTVL.

This CDR3 reads CASSTTDRSNEKLFF. The CDR3, as DNA: TGTGCCAGCAGTACCACGGACAGATCTAATGAAAAACTGTTTTTT. This chain connects TRBV6-5 to TRBJ1-4, with D possibly being TRBD1 (6 bases). Germline CDR1 is MNHEY and CDR2 is SVGAGI. V was trimmed by 5 bases and J by 3 bases, leaving 13 bases between them. The CDR3 has 15 residues.

The J gene is TRBJ1-1, the V gene TRBV4-1; D is undetermined. Per germline, CDR1 MGHRA and CDR2 YSYEKL. The CDR3 spans 13 residues. Trimming removed 3 bases from V and 8 bases from J, with 13 bases in between. The CDR3 DNA sequence: TGCGCCAGCAGCCACACTCAAGGATCGGAAGCTTTCTTT. This codes for CASSHTQGSEAFF.

The chain recombines TRBV15 with TRBJ2-7; D uncertain. V shed 0 bases and J shed 4 bases, with 13 bases lying between them. CDR1 is LNHNV, CDR2 YYDKDF, per germline (reference sequence). The CDR3 loop spans 15 amino acids. CDR3 residues: CATSRDPGFMYEQYF. The CDR3 nucleotides read TGTGCCACCAGCAGAGATCCCGGGTTCATGTACGAGCAGTACTTC.

J is TRBJ1-1 and V is TRBV19, with D perhaps TRBD1 (6 bases). This CDR3 contains 13 residues. Trimming pared 4 bases from V and 4 bases from J, leaving 10 bases between. The germline gives CDR1 LNHDA, CDR2 SQIVND (reference sequence). CDR3 coding DNA: TGTGCCAGTAGTAACATAGGGGGCACTGAAGCTTTCTTT. Protein: CASSNIGGTEAFF.

V usage is TRBV25-1 and J usage is TRBJ1-4, with 9 nucleotides matching TRBD1. With V trimmed by 8 bases and J by 8 bases, 15 bases remained unmatched. This CDR3 spans 16 amino acids. Germline CDR1 is MGHDK and CDR2 is SYGVNS. This chain's CDR3 is CASPVQGALRSEKLFF. Written as DNA, the CDR3 is TGTGCCAGCCCTGTACAGGGGGCCCTGCGAAGCGAAAAACTGTTTTTT.